Listed here is a single T cell receptor beta chain. This clonotype was seen ten or more times. Which antigen it targets is not known. No base quality information exists; no much larger clone differs at one position. These data come from a study of T cells in Graves' hyperthyroidism and ophthalmopathy (dated by TCRdb to the late 2010s). A note on the overall study: Peripheral blood samples were taken at the time of initial diagnosis, prior to any treatment. To identify TCR V-J signatures that set the groups apart, the researchers used a discovery cohort of 100 patients, made up of about 44 with Graves' ophthalmopathy and some 60 with stable Graves' hyperthyroidism. Whether ophthalmopathy could be predicted prospectively was tested in an independent validation cohort made up of approximately 19 hyperthyroidism patients plus 17 patients who later progressed to ophthalmopathy. For training and testing, the roughly 97 patients in the discovery cohort were randomly divided in a 7:3 ratio. In several Graves' hyperthyroidism patients, the study also compared T-cell repertoires from thyroid tissue with T-cell repertoires from blood. Following sampling, methimazole starting at 30 mg daily was given to hyperthyroidism patients, and high-dose intravenous methylprednisolone was given to ophthalmopathy patients. The paper reports TCR Vbeta CDR3 sequencing of some 140 peripheral blood samples: approximately 41 ophthalmopathy, under 85 hyperthyroidism and about 17 progressor patients.

Sequences SEHNR (CDR1) and FQNEAQ (CDR2) are obtained from the germline V gene (reference sequence). From its cysteine to its phenylalanine, the CDR3 spans 16 amino acids. Of all the DNA, just the CDR3 is kept, 48 bases in frame from base 1. V is pared back by 6 bases and J by 0 bases, with 17 bases lying between the germline termini. The TCR beta CDR3 regions were amplified from RNA transcripts. A first-round RT-PCR of the TCR CDR3 used the HTBI primer set with the Qiagen OneStep RT-PCR kit. A second multiplex PCR round built the libraries, followed by size selection and purification. Libraries were sequenced paired-end with 100 bp reads on an Illumina HiSeq2000. In the paper's pipeline: SOAPnuke was used to process the raw data, throwing out any read that contained adapters or uncalled bases, had a mean Phred below 15, or lacked an exact constant-primer or identifier match. High-quality paired reads were merged using COPE v1.2.5, and each unique nucleotide sequence was defined as a clonotype. MiTCR v1.1 was used to align the clonotypes against IMGT TRBV, TRBD and TRBJ reference segments. The analysis was restricted to V-J combinations with a frequency above 0.0001, which together covered about 99% of the repertoires. The TCS score was defined as the ratio of F50 (clonal expansion) to E x V (chaos), calculated using BLOSUM62-based TCRdist between CDR3 peptides within each V-J. Welch's t-statistics and random forest reduced 514 V-J features to 13, which were used in a naive Bayes classifier (R e1071). TCRdb itself trimmed the public reads at Q25 with fastp, ran MiXCR and retained productive beta chains. All rows with the same CDR3 protein become a single entry with the most common DNA and genes. The V and J calls and clone size come from TCRdb's table, not from the authors' own analysis. In this sample the table shows a few hundred thousand distinct CDR3 sequences, approximately 15% of which occur a single time. Roughly 7.3% of the sample goes to the ten largest clones.

A patient counted as having stable Graves' hyperthyroidism if no progression to ophthalmopathy occurred over 18 months of follow-up. Hyperthyroidism patients were aged 18 to 65 years and newly diagnosed, with disease duration of less than 2 months. Any patient with an uncontrolled infection, another autoimmune disease, pregnancy or lactation was excluded. Clinical symptoms, serum thyroxine and TRAb, thyroid ultrasound, and orbital computed tomography formed the basis for the diagnoses. PBMCs were isolated from roughly 10 ml of fresh peripheral blood by Ficoll-Paque density gradient centrifugation. Total RNA was extracted with Trizol reagent, and quality was checked on an Agilent 2100 Bioanalyzer. Overall study results and their limits: In validation, progression to ophthalmopathy was predicted by the model with 70.59% sensitivity and just over 72% specificity, a median of approximately 6.5 months before onset. Most expanded thyroid clonotypes (frequency above 0.001) were also detected in blood, a finding suggesting that blood repertoires may reflect thyroid immune responses. In cross-validation, a model built on a 13 V-J signature told ophthalmopathy apart from stable hyperthyroidism with roughly 87% sensitivity and roughly 81% specificity, and in testing the same model reached 80%/75%. Sample size was not statistically predetermined, and blinding of investigators to group allocation was not performed.

Sequencing used blood. This receptor chain uses TRBV7-9 and TRBJ1-1, with TRBD1 perhaps the D gene, on 6 matching bases. The sequence was obtained from a woman between 25 and 40 years old with Graves' hyperthyroidism. The CDR3 sequence is CASSPTRGGMNTEAFF. The nucleotides read TGTGCCAGCAGTCCAACTCGGGGGGGCATGAACACTGAAGCTTTCTTT.